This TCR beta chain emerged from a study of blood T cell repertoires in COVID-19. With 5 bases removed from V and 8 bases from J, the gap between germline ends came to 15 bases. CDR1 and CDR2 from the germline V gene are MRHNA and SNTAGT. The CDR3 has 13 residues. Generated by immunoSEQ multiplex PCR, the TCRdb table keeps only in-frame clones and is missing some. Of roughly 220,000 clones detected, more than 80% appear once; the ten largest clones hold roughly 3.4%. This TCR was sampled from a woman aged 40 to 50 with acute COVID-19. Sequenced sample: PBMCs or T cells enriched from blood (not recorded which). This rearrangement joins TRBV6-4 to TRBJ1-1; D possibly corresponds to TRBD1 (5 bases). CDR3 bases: TGTGCCAGCAGTTACAGGTTTGGGGAAGAAGCTTTCTTT. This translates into CASSYRFGEEAFF.